This TCR beta chain was sequenced for a study of T-cell reconstitution after alpha-beta-depleted transplantation in children. The length of the CDR3 is 15 residues. Trimming took off 3 bases at V and 3 bases at J, with 11 bases between the two ends. The table lists this clonotype with a few counts. Construction of the TCRbeta library involved unique molecular identifiers. One entry per CDR3 protein results from TCRdb running MiXCR on the PCR reads. The sample has around 530,000 distinct CDR3 sequences, over 25% seen once. This chain connects TRBV12-3 or TRBV12-4 to TRBJ1-4; D is ambiguous. The sequences come from PBMCs from the stem cell graft donor, collected from the stem cell graft. This TCR was recovered from a human donor who donated a stem cell graft to a child with aplastic anemia. CDR3 sequence: CASSFSRTSNEKLFF. For the CDR3, the DNA is TGTGCCAGCAGTTTTAGTAGAACCTCTAATGAAAAACTGTTTTTT.